These T cell receptor beta chains were read from a single sample in a study of blood T cell repertoires in COVID-19. Sequencing used immunoSEQ multiplex PCR; TCRdb keeps in-frame clones, though not all of them. This sample yields 150,000 to 200,000 clones, of which around nine tenths are seen a single time; around 3.3% belongs to the top ten. Sequencing input: peripheral blood. All receptors derive from a man in his 70s with acute or convalescent COVID-19. CDR3s include the opening cysteine and the closing phenylalanine or tryptophan. A D gene is named only where the DNA matches it firmly. The size field is filled for only some rows; it gives once, few, many or a size class.

j_gene,abundance,d_gene,v_gene,CDR3nt,CDR3aa
TRBJ2-7,-,-,TRBV7-8,TGTGCCAGCAGCTTCGACAGGTTCTCCTACGAGCAGTACTTC,CASSFDRFSYEQYF
TRBJ1-2,once,-,TRBV29-1,TGCAGCGTTGCCGCAGGGCCTAACTATGGCTACACCTTC,CSVAAGPNYGYTF
TRBJ2-2,-,TRBD1,TRBV18,TGTGCCAGCTCACCGTTCGGGACAGGGTCGGCGAACACCGGGGAGCTGTTTTTT,CASSPFGTGSANTGELFF
TRBJ2-2,-,-,TRBV6-4,TGTGCCAGCACCCAGGATCCCTTCGGTAACACCGGGGAGCTGTTTTTT,CASTQDPFGNTGELFF
TRBJ1-2,-,TRBD1,TRBV15,TGTGCCACCAGCAGAGATCGTTTAGGGACAGTTCGTCATGGCTACACCTTC,CATSRDRLGTVRHGYTF
TRBJ2-3,-,TRBD2,TRBV4-2,TGTGCCAGCAGCCCTTTTGCTAGCGGGGGGAGGGGCACAGATACGCAGTATTTT,CASSPFASGGRGTDTQYF
TRBJ2-7,-,-,TRBV5-1,TGCGCCAGCAGCCCACGGGCGGGGTCCTACGAGCAGTACTTC,CASSPRAGSYEQYF
TRBJ1-6,once,-,TRBV2,TGTGCCAGCAGCATGGGACTTATAAATTCACCCCTCCACTTT,CASSMGLINSPLHF
TRBJ2-7,-,-,TRBV5-6,TGTGCCAGCAGCCCCTCGGGGATCTCCCCCTACGAGCAGTACTTC,CASSPSGISPYEQYF
TRBJ2-3,-,TRBD2,TRBV7-2,TGTGCCAGCAACTCTGATCGACTAGCGGGGGAGGGGACAGATACGCAGTATTTT,CASNSDRLAGEGTDTQYF
TRBJ1-2,-,-,TRBV5-1,TGCGCCAGCAAGGTCCGGGGGGACTATAACTATGGCTACACCTTC,CASKVRGDYNYGYTF
TRBJ2-7,-,TRBD2,TRBV7-2,TGTGCCAGCAGCTTTGCGGGGGGCTCCTACGAGCAGTACTTC,CASSFAGGSYEQYF
TRBJ1-1,once,-,TRBV12-5,TGTGCTAGTGGCTCGGAGGGGAGGGGCACTGAAGCTTTCTTT,CASGSEGRGTEAFF
TRBJ2-2,-,TRBD2,TRBV9,TGTGCCAGCAGCCCAGCGGGAAGTCTCCCCGGGGAGCTGTTTTTT,CASSPAGSLPGELFF
TRBJ1-1,-,-,TRBV4-3,TGCGCCAGCAGCCAAGATCTGATCCGGGGTGCAGAAGCTTTCTTT,CASSQDLIRGAEAFF
TRBJ2-3,-,TRBD2,TRBV4-2,TGTGCCAGCAGTCTATTGCTAGCGGGGGGGCCGATCACAGATACGCAGTATTTT,CASSLLLAGGPITDTQYF
TRBJ1-6,-,-,TRBV9,TGTGCCAGCAGCCCAGAGCCAGGGACACCCCTCCACTTT,CASSPEPGTPLHF
TRBJ2-1,-,TRBD2,TRBV28,TGTGCCAGCAGACTTAGCGGGGGAGACAATGAGCAGTTCTTC,CASRLSGGDNEQFF
TRBJ2-3,-,-,TRBV13,TGTGCCAGCAGCTTCGGGTCGGAGGGGACAGATACGCAGTATTTT,CASSFGSEGTDTQYF
TRBJ2-1,-,TRBD2,TRBV25-1,TGTGCCAGCAGTCTCGGCGGGAGGGGGGTAGATGAGCAGTTCTTC,CASSLGGRGVDEQFF
TRBJ2-5,-,TRBD2,TRBV28,TGTGCCAGCAGTTTACCTAGCGGGGGAAGGGAGACCCAGTACTTC,CASSLPSGGRETQYF
TRBJ1-1,few,-,TRBV3-1/TRBV3-2,TGTGCCAGCAGCCAAGGGTGGACTGGAGGCACTGAAGCTTTCTTT,CASSQGWTGGTEAFF
TRBJ2-1,-,TRBD2,TRBV28,TGTGCCAGTAACGCGGGGGGTGCCTACAATGAGCAGTTCTTC,CASNAGGAYNEQFF
TRBJ2-1,-,TRBD2,TRBV7-8,TGTGCCAGCAGCTTAGATTCCGGGGCTAGCGGGATCGGTGAGCAGTTCTTC,CASSLDSGASGIGEQFF
TRBJ1-3,-,-,TRBV28,TGTGCCAGCAGTTTATTAACAGCCTCTGGAAACACCATATATTTT,CASSLLTASGNTIYF
TRBJ2-5,-,-,TRBV6-1,TGTGCCAGCAGTGAAAGGGGGCGGGGAGAGACCCAGTACTTC,CASSERGRGETQYF
TRBJ2-1,once,TRBD2,TRBV5-1,TGCGCCAGCAGCTTGAGGACTAGCTACAATGAGCAGTTCTTC,CASSLRTSYNEQFF
TRBJ1-2,-,TRBD1,TRBV6-5,TGTGCCAGCAGTCACGGGACAGGGGGCCACTATGGCTACACCTTC,CASSHGTGGHYGYTF
TRBJ2-4,-,-,TRBV3-1/TRBV3-2,TGTGCCAGCAGCCCGAAGGGGCCGCTGAACATTCAGTACTTC,CASSPKGPLNIQYF
TRBJ2-7,-,-,TRBV25-1,TGTGCCAGCAGTAGTTTTGTGGGCAGAGCCTACGAGCAGTACTTC,CASSSFVGRAYEQYF
TRBJ1-1,-,-,TRBV5-6,TGTGCCAGCAGCTTGTCAGGCGGGGGCACTGAAGCTTTCTTT,CASSLSGGGTEAFF
TRBJ1-5,few,-,TRBV9,TGTGCCAGCAGCCGAGGGTTGGGAAATCAGCCCCAGCATTTT,CASSRGLGNQPQHF
TRBJ2-3,-,TRBD2,TRBV4-2,TGTGCCAGCAGCCGAGAGACTAGCGGGGGGTTCACAGATACGCAGTATTTT,CASSRETSGGFTDTQYF
TRBJ2-7,-,-,TRBV5-4,TGTGCCAGCAGCTTGCCAGGGGATTCGAGAGAGCAGTACTTC,CASSLPGDSREQYF
TRBJ2-2,-,-,TRBV5-1,TGCGCCAGCAGCTTGTTACCCCGGACCGGGGAGCTGTTTTTT,CASSLLPRTGELFF
TRBJ1-1,-,-,TRBV29-1,TGCAGCGTTCTCCCCGGACAAGGAATGAATGAAGCTTTCTTT,CSVLPGQGMNEAFF
TRBJ1-6,-,-,TRBV6-2/TRBV6-3,TGTGCCAGCAGTTCTGGCCGATTTTCACCCCTCCACTTT,CASSSGRFSPLHF
TRBJ1-4,-,-,TRBV30,TGTGCCTGGTCTACGAAACAGGGTGGGGGTGAAAAACTGTTTTTT,CAWSTKQGGGEKLFF
TRBJ2-7,-,-,TRBV7-3,TGTGCCAGCAGCTTAACTAGCAAATACGAGCAGTACTTC,CASSLTSKYEQYF
TRBJ2-5,-,TRBD2,TRBV6-1,TGTGCCAGCAGTGAAGTAGCGGGATTACAAGAGACCCAGTACTTC,CASSEVAGLQETQYF
TRBJ2-7,once,TRBD2,TRBV28,TGTGCCAGCACCGAGACTAGCGGGGAAAAGAGGGAGCAGTACTTC,CASTETSGEKREQYF
TRBJ2-1,once,TRBD2,TRBV19,TGTGCCAGTAGTATAACCGGGAGGCCCGCGGATGAGCAGTTCTTC,CASSITGRPADEQFF
TRBJ1-3,-,TRBD1,TRBV9,TGTGCCAGCAGCGTAGAGCCCCTGAGGGGGCCGGGAAACACCATATATTTT,CASSVEPLRGPGNTIYF
TRBJ2-7,-,-,TRBV2,TGTGCCAGCTCATTTGGCACACCCTCCTACGAGCAGTACTTC,CASSFGTPSYEQYF
TRBJ2-6,-,-,TRBV16,TGTGCCAGCAGCCAATTGGATCGGGCTGGGGCCAACGTCCTGACTTTC,CASSQLDRAGANVLTF
TRBJ2-1,-,TRBD2,TRBV15,TGTGCCACCAGCCTAGGCGGGACTAGCGGGAGGTGGCAGTTCTTC,CATSLGGTSGRWQFF
TRBJ1-2,-,-,TRBV18,TGTGCCAGCTCACCACCTATCAGGGTTCATGGCTACACCTTC,CASSPPIRVHGYTF
TRBJ2-1,-,TRBD2,TRBV18,TGTGCCAGCTCACCCTTCAAAACTAGCGGGACTTACAATGAGCAGTTCTTC,CASSPFKTSGTYNEQFF
TRBJ1-1,-,TRBD1,TRBV7-3,TGTGCCAGCAGCTTCGACAGGGAGAACACTGAAGCTTTCTTT,CASSFDRENTEAFF
TRBJ2-4,-,-,TRBV27,TGTGCCAGCAGTCTAGGGGCGGAAGCCAAAAACATTCAGTACTTC,CASSLGAEAKNIQYF
TRBJ2-2,-,TRBD2,TRBV30,TGTGCCTGGGACCCGGGACTAGCGGGGGACACCGGGGAGCTGTTTTTT,CAWDPGLAGDTGELFF
TRBJ2-5,-,TRBD2,TRBV5-4,TGTGCCAGCAGCGGCATGGGCGGGGGACTTCGAGAGACCCAGTACTTC,CASSGMGGGLRETQYF
TRBJ2-7,-,TRBD2,TRBV10-2,TGCGCCAGCAGTGAGTCTGGCGGGGGGACGTCCTACGAGCAGTACTTC,CASSESGGGTSYEQYF
TRBJ1-1,-,-,TRBV7-2,TGTGCCAGCAGCCCTCCGACAGGACCCGAAGCTTTCTTT,CASSPPTGPEAFF
TRBJ1-1,once,TRBD1,TRBV28,TGTGCCAGCAGACAGGGGCAGCCCCGAGGGAAAGCTTTCTTT,CASRQGQPRGKAFF